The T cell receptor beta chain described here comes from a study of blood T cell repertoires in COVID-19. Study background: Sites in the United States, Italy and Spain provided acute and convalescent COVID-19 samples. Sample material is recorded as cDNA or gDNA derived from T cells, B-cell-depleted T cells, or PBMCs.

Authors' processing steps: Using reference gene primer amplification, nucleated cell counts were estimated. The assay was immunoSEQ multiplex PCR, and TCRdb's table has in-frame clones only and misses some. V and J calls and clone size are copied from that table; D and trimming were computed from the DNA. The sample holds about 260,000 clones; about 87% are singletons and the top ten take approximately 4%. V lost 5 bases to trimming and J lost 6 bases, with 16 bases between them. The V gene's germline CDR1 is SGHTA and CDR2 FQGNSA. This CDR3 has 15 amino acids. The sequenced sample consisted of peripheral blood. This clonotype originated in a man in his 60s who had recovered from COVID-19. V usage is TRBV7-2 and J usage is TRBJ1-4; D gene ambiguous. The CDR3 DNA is TGTGCCAGCAGCCCCAGACGGGGTATTGATGAAAAACTGTTTTTT. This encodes CASSPRRGIDEKLFF. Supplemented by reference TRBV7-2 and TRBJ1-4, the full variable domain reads GAGVSQSPSNKVTEKGKDVELRCDPISGHTALYWYRQSLGQGLEFLIYFQGNSAPDKSGLPSDRFSAERTGGSVSTLTIQRTQQEDSAVYLCASSPRRGIDEKLFFGSGTQLSVL.